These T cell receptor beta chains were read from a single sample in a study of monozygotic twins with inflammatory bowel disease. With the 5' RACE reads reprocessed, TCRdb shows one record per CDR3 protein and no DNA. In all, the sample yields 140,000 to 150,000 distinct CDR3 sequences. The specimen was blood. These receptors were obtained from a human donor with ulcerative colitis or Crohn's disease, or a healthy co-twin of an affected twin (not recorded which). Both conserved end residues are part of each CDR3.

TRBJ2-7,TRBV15,CATSRDPWVSSYEQYF
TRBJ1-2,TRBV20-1,CSARDPGEDGYTF
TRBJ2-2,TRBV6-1,CASTGWGLAGPNTGELFF
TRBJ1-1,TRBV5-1,CASSRTGPYTEAFF
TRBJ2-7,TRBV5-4,CASSPPGIQGSYEQYF
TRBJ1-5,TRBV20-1,CSARGQLWGQPQHF
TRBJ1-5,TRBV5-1,CASSLDLSNQPQHF
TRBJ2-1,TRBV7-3,CASSDQVGEGYNEQFF
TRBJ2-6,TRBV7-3,CASSLVHSGANVLTF
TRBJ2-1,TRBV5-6,CASSPRLAGGSYNEQFF
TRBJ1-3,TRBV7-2,CASSPNRDSGNTIYF
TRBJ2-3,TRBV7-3,CASSLEADTDTQYF
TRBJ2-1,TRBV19,CAAGQYNEQFF
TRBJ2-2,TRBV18,CASRTGGITGELFF
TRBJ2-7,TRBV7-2,CASSLAVGGSYEQYF